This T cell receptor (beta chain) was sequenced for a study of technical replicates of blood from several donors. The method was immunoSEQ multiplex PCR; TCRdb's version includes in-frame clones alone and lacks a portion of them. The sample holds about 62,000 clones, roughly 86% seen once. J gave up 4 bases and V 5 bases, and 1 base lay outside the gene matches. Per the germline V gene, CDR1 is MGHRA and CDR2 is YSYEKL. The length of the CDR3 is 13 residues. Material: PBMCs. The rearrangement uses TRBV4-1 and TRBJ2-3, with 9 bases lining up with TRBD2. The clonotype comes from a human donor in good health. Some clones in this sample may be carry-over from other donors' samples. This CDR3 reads CASSVAGADTQYF. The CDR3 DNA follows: TGCGCCAGCAGCGTAGCGGGGGCAGATACGCAGTATTTT.